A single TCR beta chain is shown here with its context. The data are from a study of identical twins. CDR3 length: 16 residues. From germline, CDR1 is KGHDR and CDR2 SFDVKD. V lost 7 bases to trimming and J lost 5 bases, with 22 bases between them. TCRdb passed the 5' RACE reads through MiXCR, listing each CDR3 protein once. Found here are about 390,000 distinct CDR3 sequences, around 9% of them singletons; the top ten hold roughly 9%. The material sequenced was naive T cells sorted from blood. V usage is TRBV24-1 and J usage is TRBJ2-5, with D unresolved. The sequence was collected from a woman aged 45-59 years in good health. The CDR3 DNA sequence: TGTGCCACCAGCCCGAAGGGAAAGGGCCGGGTGGAGACCCAGTACTTC. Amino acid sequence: CATSPKGKGRVETQYF.